Listed here are 25 T cell receptor beta chains from one sample, sequenced in a study of identical twins. TCRdb recomputed calls from the 5' RACE reads with MiXCR, one row per CDR3 protein. The repertoire consists of some 250,000 distinct CDR3 sequences, with approximately 12% occurring once and the leading ten covering 3.5% to 4.5%. Another study also made use of these data, one on yellow fever vaccine responses in identical twins.

The sample taken for sequencing was memory (CD45RO+) T cells sorted from blood. These receptors were obtained from a woman aged 18-35 years in good health.

V is TRBV7-9 and J is TRBJ2-7, with TRBD1 identical over 11 bases. This CDR3 has 16 amino acids. With 5 bases clipped from V and 1 base from J, the junction kept 7 bases outside the gene matches. CDR1 SEHNR and CDR2 FQNEAQ come from the germline V gene (reference sequence). CDR3 amino acids: CASSAEGTGGSYEQYF. In DNA form, the CDR3 reads TGTGCCAGCAGCGCCGAAGGGACAGGGGGATCCTACGAGCAGTACTTC.

The chain joins TRBV7-9 to TRBJ1-2; TRBD1 matches 9 bases. The CDR3 has 15 amino acids. Germline V gene data show CDR1 as SEHNR and CDR2 as FQNEAQ (reference sequence). With 1 base clipped from V and 4 bases from J, the junction kept 4 bases outside the gene matches. The chain's CDR3 is CASSLGGTGIYGYTF. Written as DNA, the CDR3 is TGTGCCAGCAGCTTAGGTGGGACAGGGATCTATGGCTACACCTTC. Based on the CDR3 plus reference TRBV7-9 and TRBJ1-2, the full variable domain is DTGVSQNPRHKITKRGQNVTFRCDPISEHNRLYWYRQTLGQGPEFLTYFQNEAQLEKSRLLSDRFSAERPKGSFSTLEIQRTEQGDSAMYLCASSLGGTGIYGYTFGSGTRLTVV.

The rearrangement joins TRBV12-3 or TRBV12-4 to TRBJ2-5; D unresolved. Trimming left V 5 bases short and J 0 bases short, with 10 bases between. The CDR3 extends over 14 amino acids. The CDR3 loop reads CASSATFYQETQYF. CDR3 DNA: TGTGCCAGCAGTGCCACATTTTACCAAGAGACCCAGTACTTC.

This clonotype has more than one count but fewer than ten. The CDR3 region is CASSQPDGTDTQYF. CDR3 nucleotides: TGTGCCAGCAGCCAGCCGGACGGCACAGATACGCAGTATTTT. The chain employs TRBV6-1 and TRBJ2-3, with D hard to call. V lost 6 bases and J lost 1, with 11 bases in between. The V gene's germline CDR1 is MNHNS and CDR2 SASEGT. This CDR3 is built from 14 residues.

This clonotype was seen a handful of times. The J gene is TRBJ2-7, the V gene TRBV30; the D is unclear. Germline-derived CDR1 and CDR2 are GTSNPN and SVGIG (reference sequence). The CDR3 sequence is 14 residues long. The ends were cut back, 3 bases at V and 3 bases at J, with 15 bases in the middle. The CDR3 spells CAWSTGSKGYEQYF. The CDR3 DNA reads TGTGCCTGGAGCACCGGGTCCAAGGGCTACGAGCAGTACTTC.

This clonotype turned up a few times. The chain couples TRBV7-2 to TRBJ2-3, with a weak D call TRBD1 (6 bases). V was cut by 5 bases and J by 6 bases, with 12 bases left in between. This CDR3 comprises 13 residues. Germline-derived CDR1 and CDR2 are SGHTA and FQGNSA. DNA of the CDR3: TGTGCCAGCAGCACAGGGACGTATGATACGCAGTATTTT. Encoded protein: CASSTGTYDTQYF.

This CDR3 is CATSRHSTAPTYEQYF. CDR3 nucleotide sequence: TGTGCCACCAGCCGACACTCCACAGCGCCGACCTACGAGCAGTACTTC. The chain joins TRBV15 to TRBJ2-7, with unresolved D. The CDR3 contains 16 residues. Germline V gives CDR1 LNHNV, CDR2 YYDKDF (reference sequence). The ends were cut back, 5 bases at V and 2 bases at J, with 19 bases in the middle.

The chain couples TRBV2 to TRBJ2-2; D may be TRBD2 (6 bases). The germline V gene has CDR1 SNHLY and CDR2 FYNNEI. Trimming cost V 7 bases and J 1 base, with 16 bases left between them. CDR3 size: 16 residues. The CDR3 DNA reads as TGTGCCAGCACCTCGGGACGGGAGAGGAACACCGGGGAGCTGTTTTTT. It codes for CASTSGRERNTGELFF.

This chain links TRBV9 with TRBJ2-5, with 8 bases aligning to TRBD1. Germline V gives CDR1 SGDLS, CDR2 YYNGEE. V dropped 0 bases and J dropped 1; count of bases not matched to a gene: 5. This CDR3 has 16 amino acids. CDR3: CASSVGRTGTQETQYF. CDR3 DNA sequence: TGTGCCAGCAGCGTAGGAAGGACAGGGACCCAAGAGACCCAGTACTTC.

This sequence joins TRBV11-3 and TRBJ2-1; 9 bases agree with TRBD2. The CDR3 runs 16 residues. V shed 1 base, J shed 9 bases, and the junction held 10 bases outside the gene matches. Looked up from germline, CDR1 is SGHNT and CDR2 is YENEEA. The CDR3 region is CASSLGLAGPIGEQFF. The CDR3 DNA follows: TGTGCCAGCAGCTTAGGTCTAGCGGGACCCATCGGTGAGCAGTTCTTC.

This clonotype showed up many times. The V gene is TRBV5-1, the J gene TRBJ2-7, with D unresolved. Germline lookup yields CDR1 SGHRS and CDR2 YFSETQ. V lost 0 bases to trimming and J lost 5 bases, with 12 bases between them. The CDR3 loop spans 14 amino acids. CDR3 sequence (DNA): TGCGCCAGCAGCTTGGTTAGCCTTAGGAACGAGCAGTACTTC. Translated: CASSLVSLRNEQYF.

This chain uses TRBV7-2 with TRBJ2-3, with D tentatively TRBD1 (5 bases). This CDR3 spans 15 amino acids. Germline CDR1 and CDR2: SGHTA and FQGNSA. V lost 5 bases to trimming and J lost 4 bases, with 16 bases between them. CDR3 DNA sequence: TGTGCCAGCAGCAGGGGATCCCCGGGCCCAGATACGCAGTATTTT. Its translation: CASSRGSPGPDTQYF. Full variable domain (missing parts from reference TRBV7-2 and TRBJ2-3): GAGVSQSPSNKVTEKGKDVELRCDPISGHTALYWYRQSLGQGLEFLIYFQGNSAPDKSGLPSDRFSAERTGGSVSTLTIQRTQQEDSAVYLCASSRGSPGPDTQYFGPGTRLTVL.

Comment on this clonotype: At one end, the junction sequence differs from germline, possibly due to a read error. The genes are TRBV20-1 and TRBJ2-2, with 14 bases matching TRBD2. The CDR3 has 16 residues. Germline V gives CDR1 DFQATT, CDR2 SNEGSKA (reference sequence). The CDR3 sequence: CCATGTSGGPTGELFF. The CDR3 DNA follows: TGCTGTGCTACCGGGACTAGCGGGGGACCCACCGGGGAGCTGTTTTTT.

The CDR3 DNA is TGTGCCAGCAGCTTAACGGGGGGCCCAGATACGCAGTATTTT. Its translation: CASSLTGGPDTQYF. The rearrangement joins TRBV7-3 to TRBJ2-3; D may be TRBD1 or TRBD2 (6 bases each). Germline V CDR1 and CDR2: SGHTA, FQGTGA. CDR3 size: 14 residues. The V end was cut by 0 bases, the J end by 4 bases, with 8 bases between.

This rearrangement joins TRBV6-5 to TRBJ2-5; perhaps TRBD1 as D (6 bases). Germline-derived CDR1 and CDR2 are MNHEY and SVGAGI. The germline V and J ends were trimmed by 2 bases and 5 bases, with 15 bases remaining between them. The CDR3 runs 15 residues. DNA of the CDR3: TGTGCCAGCAGTTACGAAGGACAGCGGCCGGAGACCCAGTACTTC. Protein product: CASSYEGQRPETQYF.

The chain uses TRBV29-1 and TRBJ1-3, with D unclear. The germline V gene encodes CDR1 SQVTM and CDR2 ANQGSEA. This CDR3 is built from 16 residues. V lost 4 bases, J lost 1 base, and 17 bases lay in between. This CDR3 is CSVGHLILLSGNTIYF. CDR3 DNA sequence: TGCAGCGTTGGCCACCTAATCCTTTTATCTGGAAACACCATATATTTT.

The chain carries TRBV28 and TRBJ2-7; weak D call: TRBD1 (7 bases). This CDR3 region has 16 residues. The germline V and J ends were trimmed by 6 bases and 4 bases, with 22 bases remaining between them. In germline, CDR1 is MDHEN, CDR2 SYDVKM. CDR3 protein: CASSQGGGGRGYEQYF. CDR3 in DNA: TGTGCCAGCAGCCAGGGGGGCGGAGGTAGGGGTTACGAGCAGTACTTC.

The chain employs TRBV12-5 and TRBJ2-7, with 7 bases matching TRBD1. V gave up 4 bases and J gave up 3 bases; unmatched junction bases: 9. This CDR3 is built from 15 residues. In germline, CDR1 is LGHNT, CDR2 FRNRAP. The CDR3 DNA reads as TGTGCTAGTGGTTCCTACAGACAGGGCCACTACGAGCAGTACTTC. Its protein product is CASGSYRQGHYEQYF. Together with reference TRBV12-5 and TRBJ2-7, the CDR3 gives the full variable domain: DARVTQTPRHKVTEMGQEVTMRCQPILGHNTVFWYRQTMMQGLELLAYFRNRAPLDDSGMPKDRFSAEMPDATLATLKIQPSEPRDSAVYFCASGSYRQGHYEQYFGPGTRLTVT.

This clonotype was observed a few times. This sequence joins TRBV5-1 and TRBJ1-6; D unclear. The CDR3 spans 13 residues. V shed 1 base and J shed 9 bases, with 8 bases lying between them. Germline assignment: CDR1 SGHRS and CDR2 YFSETQ. The CDR3 sequence: CASSLNRFSPLHF. The CDR3 DNA reads TGCGCCAGCAGCTTGAACCGATTTTCACCCCTCCACTTT.

This clonotype was counted ten times or more. The gene calls are TRBV6-2 or TRBV6-3 and TRBJ2-2; D unresolved. This CDR3 region has 12 residues. Germline loops: CDR1 MNHEY, CDR2 SVGEGT. Trimming shortened V by 6 bases and J by 1 base, and 3 bases separated the two germline ends. CDR3 sequence: CASRRNTGELFF. Here the CDR3 DNA reads TGTGCCAGCAGACGGAACACCGGGGAGCTGTTTTTT.

The chain recombines TRBV7-2 with TRBJ1-2, with 8 nucleotides matching TRBD1. The CDR3 extends over 15 amino acids. V lost 3 bases to trimming and J lost 8 bases; unmatched junction nucleotides: 11. Looked up from germline, CDR1 is SGHTA and CDR2 is FQGNSA. The CDR3 DNA reads TGTGCCAGCAGCTTGGCGAATGACAGGGGAAGAGGCTACACCTTC. It encodes CASSLANDRGRGYTF.

The chain employs TRBV7-2 and TRBJ2-7; 7 positions agree with TRBD2. CDR1 is SGHTA, CDR2 FQGNSA, per germline. The CDR3 totals 17 residues. The ends lost 5 bases at V and 1 base at J; junction bases unmatched: 14. The CDR3: CASSPQAGLVGSYEQYF. DNA for the CDR3: TGTGCCAGCAGCCCTCAAGCGGGGTTAGTGGGGTCCTACGAGCAGTACTTC.

Only a few counts were recorded for this clonotype. At one end the junction does not follow the germline gene, possibly because of a read error. The chain links TRBV7-7 to TRBJ2-5, with 7 positions matching TRBD2. The CDR3 covers 15 residues. Germline V gene lookup returns CDR1 SSHAT and CDR2 FNYEAQ (reference sequence). The CDR3 region is CASSLVQGGRETQYF. In DNA form, the CDR3 reads TGTGCTAGCAGCTTAGTTCAGGGAGGGCGAGAGACCCAGTACTTC.

This clonotype showed up many times. This chain uses TRBV12-3 or TRBV12-4 with TRBJ2-2, with D possibly TRBD2 on 6 matching bases. Deletions cut 6 bases from V and 1 base from J, with 9 bases between. The CDR3 contains 14 residues. For the CDR3, the DNA is TGTGCCAGCAGCACGGGACTGAACACCGGGGAGCTGTTTTTT. Its translation: CASSTGLNTGELFF.

This chain links TRBV7-9 with TRBJ1-4; maybe TRBD1 (5 bases). This CDR3 comprises 14 residues. Between the trimmed V and J ends, which lost 5 bases and 15 bases, there was a span of 22 bases. Germline V gene data show CDR1 as SEHNR and CDR2 as FQNEAQ (reference sequence). This CDR3 reads CASSLSGSESTVFF. The CDR3 bases are TGTGCCAGCAGCCTATCAGGGTCGGAGTCTACAGTGTTTTTT.